The 20 T cell receptor beta chains below were found in one sample sequenced in a study of blood T cell repertoires in COVID-19. This table comes from immunoSEQ multiplex PCR, and its TCRdb copy is limited to in-frame clones, with some not included. The sample carries 150,000 to 200,000 clones, roughly 86% recorded once. The sequenced sample was PBMCs or T cells enriched from blood (not recorded which). Receptors originate from a middle-aged woman in a cohort exposed to, infected with or recovered from COVID-19 (not recorded which).

The chain uses TRBV4-1 and TRBJ2-7, with unresolved D. The CDR3 consists of 13 residues. The V gene's germline CDR1 is MGHRA and CDR2 YSYEKL. The V and J ends lost 1 base and 3 bases respectively, with 7 bases between them. The CDR3 nucleotides read TGCGCCAGCAGCCAAGGGCACCTCTACGAGCAGTACTTC. It specifies CASSQGHLYEQYF.

This chain links TRBV7-6 with TRBJ1-3, with a weak D call TRBD1 (5 bases). The germline gives CDR1 SGHVS, CDR2 FNYEAQ. V was cut by 1 base and J by 3 bases, with 16 bases left in between. CDR3 length: 17 residues. CDR3 nucleotide sequence: TGTGCCAGCAGCTTAGAAAGTGCAGGGTCTGGTGGAAACACCATATATTTT. Its translation is CASSLESAGSGGNTIYF.

The chain links TRBV11-2 to TRBJ2-5; tentatively, D is TRBD2 (7 bases). Deletions cut 1 base from V and 6 bases from J, with 12 bases between. The CDR3 totals 14 residues. CDR1 SGHAT and CDR2 FQNNGV come from the germline V gene. CDR3 sequence reads: CASSLAGGAKTQYF. CDR3 sequence (DNA): TGTGCCAGCAGCTTAGCGGGGGGCGCGAAGACCCAGTACTTC.

The chain links TRBV4-3 to TRBJ1-1, with D possibly TRBD1 on 6 matching bases. The germline V and J ends were trimmed by 6 bases and 11 bases, with 19 bases remaining between them. CDR1 LGHNA and CDR2 YSLEER come from the germline V gene. The CDR3 is 13 residues long. The CDR3, as DNA: TGCGCCAGCAGTCAATTAGACAGGTCCTACGCTTTCTTT. It encodes CASSQLDRSYAFF.

The V and J genes are TRBV7-9 and TRBJ2-1; 11 bases line up with TRBD1. The CDR3 has 16 residues. V shed 3 bases, J shed 7 bases, and the junction held 8 bases outside the gene matches. Germline CDR1 reads SEHNR; CDR2 reads FQNEAQ (reference sequence). In nucleotides, the CDR3 is TGTGCCAGCAGCTTGCCCCTAGGGACAGGGGGAAATGAGCAGTTCTTC. It codes for CASSLPLGTGGNEQFF. The full variable domain, its missing parts supplied by reference TRBV7-9 and TRBJ2-1, is DTGVSQNPRHKITKRGQNVTFRCDPISEHNRLYWYRQTLGQGPEFLTYFQNEAQLEKSRLLSDRFSAERPKGSFSTLEIQRTEQGDSAMYLCASSLPLGTGGNEQFFGPGTRLTVL.

The rearrangement joins TRBV11-2 to TRBJ2-5, with 15 bases aligning to TRBD2. Germline V gene sequence: CDR1 SGHAT, CDR2 FQNNGV. The V segment lost 5 bases and the J segment 5 bases; nucleotides outside the gene matches: 9. CDR3 length: 17 residues. The CDR3 loop is CASSIGTSGRQGETQYF. Written as DNA, the CDR3 is TGTGCCAGCAGCATCGGGACTAGCGGGAGGCAGGGGGAGACCCAGTACTTC.

The J gene is TRBJ1-4, the V gene TRBV29-1; the match to TRBD1 covers 7 bases. This CDR3 region has 15 residues. The germline CDR1 and CDR2 sequences are SQVTM and ANQGSEA. With V trimmed by 5 bases and J by 3 bases, 9 bases remained unmatched. The CDR3 DNA follows: TGCAGCGTTAAAGGGACAGTAGGATCTAATGAAAAACTGTTTTTT. Protein product: CSVKGTVGSNEKLFF.

This chain links TRBV5-1 with TRBJ2-3, with TRBD1 matching 11 bases. Germline V gene lookup returns CDR1 SGHRS and CDR2 YFSETQ. This CDR3 spans 16 amino acids. V dropped 4 bases and J dropped 5; count of bases not matched to a gene: 9. The CDR3 spells CASSPFGQGAEDTQYF. The CDR3 region has the DNA TGCGCCAGCAGCCCGTTCGGACAGGGGGCCGAAGATACGCAGTATTTT.

CDR3 sequence (DNA): TGTGCCAGCAGCTTAGTAGACTCTGGAAACACCATATATTTT. It codes for CASSLVDSGNTIYF. The chain links TRBV11-2 to TRBJ1-3; no reliable D call. This CDR3 region has 14 residues. Germline values: CDR1 SGHAT, CDR2 FQNNGV. V dropped 1 base and J dropped 0 bases, with 4 bases sitting between them. The whole variable domain, remainder taken from reference TRBV11-2 and TRBJ1-3, is EAGVAQSPRYKIIEKRQSVAFWCNPISGHATLYWYQQILGQGPKLLIQFQNNGVVDDSQLPKDRFSAERLKGVDSTLKIQPAKLEDSAVYLCASSLVDSGNTIYFGEGSWLTVV.

V usage is TRBV9 and J usage is TRBJ2-3; D is perhaps TRBD2 (6 bases). Germline V lookup: CDR1 SGDLS, CDR2 YYNGEE. This CDR3 contains 15 residues. V dropped 2 bases and J dropped 4 bases, with 14 bases sitting between them. The CDR3 sequence is CASSVAGLEADTQYF. The CDR3 nucleotides read TGTGCCAGCAGCGTGGCGGGACTCGAAGCAGATACGCAGTATTTT.

J is TRBJ1-1 and V is TRBV5-8, with unresolved D. CDR3 length equals 15 residues. Germline V gene lookup returns CDR1 SGHTS and CDR2 YDEGEE. Trimming took 2 bases from V and 0 from J, leaving 11 bases between them. CDR3 sequence: CASSFISRLNTEAFF. The CDR3 coding sequence is TGTGCCAGCAGCTTTATTTCGCGGTTGAACACTGAAGCTTTCTTT.

The chain couples TRBV28 to TRBJ2-7, with 8 bases matching TRBD1. The CDR3 has 14 amino acids. CDR1 is MDHEN and CDR2 is SYDVKM in the germline V gene. Trimming cost V 1 base and J 7 bases; bases outside gene matches: 6. The DNA for the CDR3 is TGTGCCAGCAGTTTATTTAGGACAGGGAGGGAGCAGTACTTC. It yields the protein CASSLFRTGREQYF.

V and J are TRBV7-8 and TRBJ1-6, with a possible D match to TRBD1 (6 bases). Germline V gives CDR1 SGHVS, CDR2 FQNEAQ. This CDR3 comprises 18 residues. V dropped 5 bases and J dropped 1 base, with 18 bases sitting between them. CDR3 loop: CASSLQYRDTSYNSPLHF. For the CDR3, the DNA is TGTGCCAGCAGCCTTCAGTACCGGGACACGTCCTATAATTCACCCCTCCACTTT.

The chain links TRBV10-1 to TRBJ2-2; tentatively, D is TRBD1 (6 bases). The CDR3 has 13 amino acids. Germline CDR1 reads WNHNN; CDR2 reads SYGVQD (reference sequence). The V gene lost 6 bases and the J gene lost 7 bases, with 12 bases spanning the gap. The CDR3 DNA sequence: TGCGCCAGCAGAGAACAGGGTCACGGGGAGCTGTTTTTT. As protein: CASREQGHGELFF.

This chain joins TRBV27 and TRBJ2-7; maybe TRBD2 (5 bases). The V and J ends lost 6 bases and 2 bases respectively, with 14 bases between them. CDR3 length: 14 amino acids. CDR1 MNHEY and CDR2 SMNVEV come from the germline V gene (reference sequence). CDR3 loop: CASRPGVPTYEQYF. CDR3 sequence (DNA): TGTGCCAGCAGACCCGGGGTGCCGACCTACGAGCAGTACTTC.

This clone was observed a single time. The chain joins TRBV7-9 to TRBJ2-3; TRBD2 matches 11 bases. J was trimmed by 6 bases and V by 5 bases; bases with no gene match: 7. This CDR3 is 15 amino acids long. Germline values: CDR1 SEHNR, CDR2 FQNEAQ (reference sequence). In nucleotides, the CDR3 is TGTGCCAGCAGCCTTAGCGGGAGGGTTGGCGATACGCAGTATTTT. It codes for CASSLSGRVGDTQYF. Full variable domain (rest looked up from reference TRBV7-9 and TRBJ2-3): DTGVSQNPRHKITKRGQNVTFRCDPISEHNRLYWYRQTLGQGPEFLTYFQNEAQLEKSRLLSDRFSAERPKGSFSTLEIQRTEQGDSAMYLCASSLSGRVGDTQYFGPGTRLTVL.

This chain joins TRBV13 and TRBJ1-1, with unresolved D. This CDR3 spans 12 amino acids. In germline, CDR1 is PRHDT, CDR2 FYEKMQ (reference sequence). V dropped 5 bases and J dropped 12 bases, with 16 bases sitting between them. In DNA form, the CDR3 reads TGTGCCAGCAGCCCCCCAGGTCTGGCGCCTTTCTTT. This encodes CASSPPGLAPFF.

This clone was recorded a few times. The V and J genes are TRBV5-1 and TRBJ1-5; no reliable D call. Germline assignment: CDR1 SGHRS and CDR2 YFSETQ. V was shortened by 0 bases and J by 7 bases, with 11 bases between the two germline ends. The CDR3 has 14 amino acids. CDR3 in amino acids: CASSLATGEQPQHF. CDR3 coding DNA: TGCGCCAGCAGCTTGGCGACGGGAGAGCAGCCCCAGCATTTT.

The gene calls are TRBV19 and TRBJ1-6, with unresolved D. The CDR3 is made up of 16 amino acids. Germline CDR1 and CDR2: LNHDA and SQIVND (reference sequence). The V and J ends lost 1 base and 0 bases respectively, with 7 bases between them. CDR3 sequence (DNA): TGTGCCAGTAGTATAGCGGGGAGCTCCTATAATTCACCCCTCCACTTT. It is translated as CASSIAGSSYNSPLHF. Together with reference TRBV19 and TRBJ1-6, the CDR3 gives the full variable domain: DGGITQSPKYLFRKEGQNVTLSCEQNLNHDAMYWYRQDPGQGLRLIYYSQIVNDFQKGDIAEGYSVSREKKESFPLTVTSAQKNPTAFYLCASSIAGSSYNSPLHFGNGTRLTVT.

The chain employs TRBV6-5 and TRBJ1-2, with TRBD1 identical over 7 bases. The CDR3 sequence is 12 residues long. Germline V gives CDR1 MNHEY, CDR2 SVGAGI. With V trimmed by 7 bases and J by 8 bases, 7 bases remained unmatched. The CDR3 sequence: CASINRGGGYTF. The CDR3 DNA sequence: TGTGCCAGCATCAACAGGGGAGGCGGCTACACCTTC.